Below are 13 T cell receptor beta chains sequenced from a single sample in a study of cytomegalovirus exposure and HLA in healthy donors. Profiled with immunoSEQ multiplex PCR; TCRdb holds only in-frame clones, not every one. In the table there are 150,000 to 200,000 clones, roughly 80% of which are singletons. Specimen: PBMCs. These receptors came from a woman younger than 35 in good health and CMV-seropositive.

This clone was seen once. The chain has TRBV9 and TRBJ2-7; TRBD1 might be the D (6 bases). V shed 4 bases and J shed 4 bases, with 15 bases lying between them. The germline CDR1 and CDR2 sequences are SGDLS and YYNGEE. This CDR3 is 14 amino acids long. For the CDR3, the DNA is TGTGCCAGCAGCCAGGGGTCAGCCGCGTACGAGCAGTACTTC. Its protein is CASSQGSAAYEQYF.

V usage is TRBV19 and J usage is TRBJ1-1; TRBD1 matches 9 bases. J was trimmed by 5 bases and V by 6 bases; bases with no gene match: 7. Per the germline V gene, CDR1 is LNHDA and CDR2 is SQIVND (reference sequence). CDR3 length: 14 residues. The CDR3 region is CASRLGTGITEAFF. The CDR3 bases are TGTGCCAGTAGACTCGGGACAGGGATTACTGAAGCTTTCTTT.

This rearrangement joins TRBV7-8 to TRBJ2-3, with 8 nucleotides matching TRBD2. The junction had 5 bases not matched to a gene; V was cut back by 4 bases and J by 2 bases. Germline V lookup: CDR1 SGHVS, CDR2 FQNEAQ. The CDR3 has 15 amino acids. In DNA, the CDR3 is TGTGCCAGCAGCTACCCGGGACTAGACACAGATACGCAGTATTTT. Amino acids: CASSYPGLDTDTQYF.

The chain employs TRBV7-3 and TRBJ2-4, with D possibly being TRBD1 (6 bases). Germline V lookup: CDR1 SGHTA, CDR2 FQGTGA. The ends were cut back, 2 bases at V and 6 bases at J, with 8 bases in the middle. The CDR3 spans 13 residues. CDR3 in amino acids: CASSLGGPNIQYF. The DNA for the CDR3 is TGTGCCAGCAGCTTAGGGGGCCCAAACATTCAGTACTTC.

The rearrangement links TRBV5-1 to TRBJ1-6; D perhaps matches TRBD1 (6 bases). Trimming removed 4 bases from V and 10 bases from J, with 24 bases in between. The CDR3 has 17 amino acids. CDR1 and CDR2 from the germline V gene are SGHRS and YFSETQ. The CDR3 nucleotides are TGCGCCAGCAGCAACCCCGGGACATCAGGGAAGGGGTCACCCCTCCACTTT. Translating it yields CASSNPGTSGKGSPLHF. Combining the CDR3 with reference TRBV5-1 and TRBJ1-6 gives the whole variable domain KAGVTQTPRYLIKTRGQQVTLSCSPISGHRSVSWYQQTPGQGLQFLFEYFSETQRNKGNFPGRFSGRQFSNSRSEMNVSTLELGDSALYLCASSNPGTSGKGSPLHFGNGTRLTVT.

CDR3 sequence (DNA): TGTGCCAGCAGTGGACAGGGTCTGGAAAAACTGTTTTTT. It codes for CASSGQGLEKLFF. J is TRBJ1-4 and V is TRBV27, with 8 bases lining up with TRBD1. The CDR3 has 13 residues. V trimming: 5 bases; J trimming: 8 bases; junction bases outside the gene matches: 4. Germline-derived CDR1 and CDR2 are MNHEY and SMNVEV (reference sequence).

This rearrangement joins TRBV6-1 to TRBJ1-4, with a possible D match to TRBD1 (5 bases). This CDR3 has 18 amino acids. The germline V and J ends were trimmed by 0 bases and 4 bases, with 18 bases remaining between them. CDR1 and CDR2 (germline): MNHNS, SASEGT. The CDR3 nucleotides read TGTGCCAGCAGTGAAGCGCCAGGACAAGTCCCCATTAATGAAAAACTGTTTTTT. The encoded protein is CASSEAPGQVPINEKLFF.

J is TRBJ2-1 and V is TRBV4-1, with 11 bases matching TRBD1. The trim removed 2 bases at V and 7 bases at J, leaving 7 bases unmatched. In germline, CDR1 is MGHRA, CDR2 YSYEKL. The CDR3 has 16 amino acids. DNA for the CDR3: TGCGCCAGCAGCCAACACGGGACAGGGGGGAGGAATGAGCAGTTCTTC. Translated, it gives CASSQHGTGGRNEQFF.

This clone was recorded only once. This chain connects TRBV5-5 to TRBJ2-5; 9 bases are a match to TRBD1. Germline V gene lookup returns CDR1 SGHKS and CDR2 YYEKEE (reference sequence). The CDR3 totals 14 residues. V lost 4 bases, J lost 1 base, and 2 bases stayed unmatched. The chain's CDR3 is CASSPGQGQETQYF. As DNA, the CDR3 is TGTGCCAGCAGCCCGGGACAGGGCCAAGAGACCCAGTACTTC.

The V gene is TRBV10-3, the J gene TRBJ2-1; no definite D call. Germline V gives CDR1 ENHRY, CDR2 SYGVKD. The V end was cut by 0 bases, the J end by 0 bases, with 9 bases between. The CDR3 runs 16 residues. The CDR3 sequence: CAISESLVISYNEQFF. Written as DNA, the CDR3 is TGTGCCATCAGTGAGTCGCTAGTCATCTCCTACAATGAGCAGTTCTTC.

The chain couples TRBV21-1 to TRBJ1-6; no DNA check was done on the table's D call, TRBD1. TRBV21-1 is deemed a pseudogene. CDR3 length: 15 residues. For the CDR3, the DNA is TGTGCCAGCAGACGATGGGGCCCCTATAATTCACCCCTCCACTTT. Its protein is CASRRWGPYNSPLHF.

DNA for the CDR3: TGCAGCGTTTCACAGGGGGCGTCCCTCGGCTACACCTTC. Protein product: CSVSQGASLGYTF. V usage is TRBV29-1 and J usage is TRBJ1-2; 9 bases fit TRBD1. This CDR3 is built from 13 residues. Per germline, CDR1 SQVTM and CDR2 ANQGSEA. The junction had 9 bases not matched to a gene; V was cut back by 5 bases and J by 8 bases.

This clone came up a few times. The chain carries TRBV5-6 and TRBJ2-3; TRBD1 matches at 9 bases. CDR1 is SGHDT, CDR2 YYEEEE, per germline. This CDR3 has 14 residues. After removal of 3 bases from V and 6 bases from J, the junction contained 5 bases not matched to a gene. The CDR3 coding sequence is TGTGCCAGCAGCTCCGGACAGGGGTTTGATACGCAGTATTTT. The encoded protein is CASSSGQGFDTQYF.